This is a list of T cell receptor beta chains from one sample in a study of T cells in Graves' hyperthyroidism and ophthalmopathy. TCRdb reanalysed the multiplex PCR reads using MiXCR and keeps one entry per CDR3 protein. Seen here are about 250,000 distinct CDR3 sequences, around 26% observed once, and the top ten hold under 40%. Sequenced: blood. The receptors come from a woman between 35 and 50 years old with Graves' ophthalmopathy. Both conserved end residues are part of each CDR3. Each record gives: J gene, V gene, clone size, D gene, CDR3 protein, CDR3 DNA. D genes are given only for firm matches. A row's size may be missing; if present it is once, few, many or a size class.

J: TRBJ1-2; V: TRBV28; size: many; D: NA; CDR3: CASSFSNYGYTF; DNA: TGTGCCAGCAGTTTTAGTAACTATGGCTACACCTTC
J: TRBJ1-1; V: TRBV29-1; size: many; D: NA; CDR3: CSVVRGTEAFF; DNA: TGCAGCGTTGTAAGGGGCACTGAAGCTTTCTTT
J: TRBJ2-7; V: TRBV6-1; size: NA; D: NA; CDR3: CASSPSKEQYF; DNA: TGTGCCAGCAGTCCCTCAAAAGAGCAGTACTTC
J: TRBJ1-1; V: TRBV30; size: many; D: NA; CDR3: CAWLRFVNTEAFF; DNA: TGTGCCTGGCTCCGATTTGTGAACACTGAAGCTTTCTTT
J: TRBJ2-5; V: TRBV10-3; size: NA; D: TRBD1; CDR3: CAISDLTGGRSGTQYF; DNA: TGTGCCATCAGTGACCTGACAGGGGGAAGGTCGGGGACCCAGTACTTC
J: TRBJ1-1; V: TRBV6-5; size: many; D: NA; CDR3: CASSYLNTGPNTEAFF; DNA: TGTGCCAGCAGTTACCTAAATACTGGACCGAACACTGAAGCTTTCTTT
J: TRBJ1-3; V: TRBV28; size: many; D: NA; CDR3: CASRSGAAGNTIYF; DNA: TGTGCCAGCAGATCAGGGGCGGCTGGAAACACCATATATTTT
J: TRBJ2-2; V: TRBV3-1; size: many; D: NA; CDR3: CASSYTGELFF; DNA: TGTGCCAGCAGTTACACCGGGGAGCTGTTTTTT
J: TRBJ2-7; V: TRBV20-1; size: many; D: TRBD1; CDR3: CSARTGQGAYEQYF; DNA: TGCAGTGCTAGAACGGGACAGGGGGCCTACGAGCAGTACTTC
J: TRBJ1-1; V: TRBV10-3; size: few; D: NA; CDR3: CAISDRAGTEAFF; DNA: TGTGCCATCAGTGACAGGGCGGGCACTGAAGCTTTCTTT
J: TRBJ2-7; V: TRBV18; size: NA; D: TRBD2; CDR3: CASSSRPGLAPYEQYF; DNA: TGTGCCAGCTCATCTAGGCCGGGACTAGCGCCCTACGAGCAGTACTTC
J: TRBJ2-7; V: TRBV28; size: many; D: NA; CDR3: CASSFWGSVSYEQYF; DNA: TGTGCCAGCAGTTTTTGGGGGTCTGTCTCCTACGAGCAGTACTTC
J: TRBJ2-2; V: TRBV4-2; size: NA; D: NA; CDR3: CASSQELQTGELFF; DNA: TGTGCCAGCAGCCAAGAATTGCAAACCGGGGAGCTGTTTTTT
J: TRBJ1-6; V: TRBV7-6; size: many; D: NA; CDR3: CASSLAEPNSPLHF; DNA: TGTGCCAGCAGCTTAGCGGAGCCTAATTCACCCCTCCACTTT
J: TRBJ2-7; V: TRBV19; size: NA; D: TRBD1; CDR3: CASRIRDSGSYEQYF; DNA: TGTGCCAGTAGGATCCGGGACAGTGGTTCCTACGAGCAGTACTTC
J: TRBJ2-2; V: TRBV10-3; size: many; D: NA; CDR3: CANGAASPNTGELFF; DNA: TGTGCCAACGGGGCGGCTAGCCCAAACACCGGGGAGCTGTTTTTT
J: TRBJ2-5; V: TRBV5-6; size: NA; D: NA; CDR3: CASSLTNDEETQYF; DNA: TGTGCCAGCAGCTTAACGAACGATGAAGAGACCCAGTACTTC
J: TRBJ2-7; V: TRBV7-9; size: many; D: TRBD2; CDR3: CASSTPSAGGYEQYF; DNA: TGTGCCAGCAGTACCCCCTCAGCGGGAGGCTATGAGCAGTACTTC
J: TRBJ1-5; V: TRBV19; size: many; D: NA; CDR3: CASNGRGDQPQHF; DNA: TGTGCCAGTAATGGCCGGGGGGATCAGCCCCAGCATTTT
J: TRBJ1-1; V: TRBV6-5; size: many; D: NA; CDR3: CARGGGAGNTEAFF; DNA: TGTGCCAGGGGGGGGGGCGCGGGGAACACTGAAGCTTTCTTT
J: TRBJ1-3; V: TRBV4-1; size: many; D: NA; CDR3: CASSQELSGNTIYF; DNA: TGCGCCAGCAGCCAAGAGCTCTCTGGAAACACCATATATTTT
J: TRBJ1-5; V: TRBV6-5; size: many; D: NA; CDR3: CASRLQGDGQPQHF; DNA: TGTGCCAGCAGATTACAGGGAGATGGCCAGCCCCAGCATTTT
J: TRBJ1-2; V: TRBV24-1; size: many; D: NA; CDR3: CATSQQESQGYTF; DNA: TGTGCCACCAGTCAACAGGAAAGTCAAGGCTACACCTTC
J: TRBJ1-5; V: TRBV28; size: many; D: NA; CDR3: CASSLTLGVGEPQHF; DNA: TGTGCCAGCAGTTTAACTCTCGGCGTTGGGGAGCCCCAGCATTTT
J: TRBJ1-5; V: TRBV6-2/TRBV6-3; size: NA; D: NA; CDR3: CASSYRAFLPRSSNQPQHF; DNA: TGTGCCAGCAGTTACAGGGCTTTTCTTCCCCGAAGTAGCAATCAGCCCCAGCATTTT
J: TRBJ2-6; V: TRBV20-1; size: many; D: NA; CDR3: CSARPVAGANVLTF; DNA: TGCAGTGCTAGGCCCGTAGCTGGGGCCAACGTCCTGACTTTC
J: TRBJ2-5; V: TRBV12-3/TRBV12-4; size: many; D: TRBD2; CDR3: CASRGLVRETQYF; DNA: TGTGCCAGCAGGGGACTAGTTCGGGAGACCCAGTACTTC
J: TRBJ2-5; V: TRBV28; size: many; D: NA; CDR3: CASSFRTAETQYF; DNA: TGTGCCAGCAGTTTCCGGACCGCGGAGACCCAGTACTTC
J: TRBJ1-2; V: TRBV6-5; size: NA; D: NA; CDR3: CASSYSTQVNGYTF; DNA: TGTGCCAGCAGTTACTCGACACAGGTGAATGGCTACACCTTC
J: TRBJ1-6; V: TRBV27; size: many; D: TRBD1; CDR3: CASSPVGQPNSPLHF; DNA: TGTGCCAGCAGTCCCGTGGGACAGCCAAATTCACCCCTCCACTTT
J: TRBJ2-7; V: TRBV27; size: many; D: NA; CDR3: CASSLSGETYEQYF; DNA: TGTGCCAGCAGTTTAAGCGGAGAGACCTACGAGCAGTACTTC
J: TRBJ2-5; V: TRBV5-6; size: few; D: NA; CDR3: CASSSLKALETQYF; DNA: TGTGCCAGCAGCTCCCTCAAGGCGCTGGAGACCCAGTACTTC
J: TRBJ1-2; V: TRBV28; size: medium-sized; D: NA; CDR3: CASSPPGQQGCTF; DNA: TGTGCCAGCAGCCCCCCAGGACAGCAGGGCTGCACCTTC
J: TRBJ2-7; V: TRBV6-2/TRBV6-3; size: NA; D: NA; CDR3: CASSYWRAYEQYF; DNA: TGTGCCAGCAGTTACTGGCGAGCTTACGAGCAGTACTTC
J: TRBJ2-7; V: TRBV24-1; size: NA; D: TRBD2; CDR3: CATSERTSGSAEQYF; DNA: TGTGCCACCAGTGAACGGACTAGCGGGAGCGCCGAGCAGTACTTC
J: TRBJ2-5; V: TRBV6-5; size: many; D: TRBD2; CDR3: CASSYPWTSGQQETQYF; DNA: TGTGCCAGCAGCTACCCCTGGACTAGCGGACAGCAAGAGACCCAGTACTTC
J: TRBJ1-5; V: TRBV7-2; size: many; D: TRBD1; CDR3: CASSPQGALQPQHF; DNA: TGTGCCAGCAGTCCTCAGGGGGCGCTTCAGCCCCAGCATTTT
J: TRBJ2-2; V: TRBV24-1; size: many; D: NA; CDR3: CATSESAGLGELFF; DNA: TGTGCCACCAGTGAAAGTGCGGGTTTAGGGGAGCTGTTTTTT
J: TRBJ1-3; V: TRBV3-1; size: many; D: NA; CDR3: CASSPTAGNTIYF; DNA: TGTGCCAGCAGCCCTACGGCTGGAAACACCATATATTTT
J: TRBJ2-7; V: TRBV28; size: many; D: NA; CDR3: CASSFGPISYEQYF; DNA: TGTGCCAGCAGTTTTGGTCCAATATCCTACGAGCAGTACTTC
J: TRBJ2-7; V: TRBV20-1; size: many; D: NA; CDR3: CSASFGGNRYF; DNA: TGCAGTGCTAGTTTTGGCGGGAATCGGTACTTC
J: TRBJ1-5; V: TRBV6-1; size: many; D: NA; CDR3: CASGRGNQPQHF; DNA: TGTGCCAGCGGACGGGGCAATCAGCCCCAGCATTTT
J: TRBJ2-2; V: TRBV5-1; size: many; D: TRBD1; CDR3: CASSYNDRGIGELFF; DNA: TGCGCCAGCAGCTACAACGACAGGGGTATTGGGGAGCTGTTTTTT
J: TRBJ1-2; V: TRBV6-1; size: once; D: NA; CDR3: CAWSGEGQGYTF; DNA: TGTGCCTGGAGTGGAGAAGGACAAGGCTACACCTTC
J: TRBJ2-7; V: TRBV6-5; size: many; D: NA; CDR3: CASKGGPSSYEQYF; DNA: TGTGCCAGCAAGGGCGGGCCAAGCTCCTACGAGCAGTACTTC
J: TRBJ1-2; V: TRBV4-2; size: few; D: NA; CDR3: CASSQDYKNYGYTF; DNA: TGTGCCAGCAGCCAAGACTACAAGAACTATGGCTACACCTTC
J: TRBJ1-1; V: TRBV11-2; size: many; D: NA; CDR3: CASSLEPSNTEAFF; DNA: TGTGCCAGCAGCTTGGAACCATCGAACACTGAAGCTTTCTTT
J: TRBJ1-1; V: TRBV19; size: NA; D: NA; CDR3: CAPPRGKNTEAFF; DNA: TGTGCCCCGCCTAGGGGAAAGAACACTGAAGCTTTCTTT
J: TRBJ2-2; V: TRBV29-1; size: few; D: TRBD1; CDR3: CSVETGVGELFF; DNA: TGCAGCGTCGAAACAGGGGTCGGGGAGCTGTTTTTT
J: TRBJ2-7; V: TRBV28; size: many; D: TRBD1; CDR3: CASSSGQGSSYEQYF; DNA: TGTGCCAGCAGTTCGGGACAGGGATCCTCCTACGAGCAGTACTTC
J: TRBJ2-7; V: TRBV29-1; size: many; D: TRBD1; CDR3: CSVTGTGSPYEQYF; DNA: TGCAGCGTGACCGGGACAGGGTCCCCCTACGAGCAGTACTTC
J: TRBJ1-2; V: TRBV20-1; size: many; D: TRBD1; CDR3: CSAIDRGRAGYTF; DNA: TGCAGTGCAATAGACAGGGGGCGCGCTGGCTACACCTTC
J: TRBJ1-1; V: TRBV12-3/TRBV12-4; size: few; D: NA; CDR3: CASSLGSEASRDASF; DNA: TGTGCCAGCAGCCTCGGGTCGGAGGCATCGCGGGACGCTTCCTTT
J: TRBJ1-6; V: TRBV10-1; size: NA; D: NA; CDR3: CASLGNSPLHF; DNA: TGCGCCAGCTTAGGGAATTCACCCCTCCACTTT
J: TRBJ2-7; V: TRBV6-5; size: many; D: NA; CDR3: CASRPLESLYEQYF; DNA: TGTGCCAGCCGACCGTTGGAGTCGTTATACGAGCAGTACTTC
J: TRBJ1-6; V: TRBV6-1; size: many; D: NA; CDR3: CASSGSGGLYNSPLHF; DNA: TGTGCCAGCAGTGGTTCGGGAGGGCTCTATAATTCACCCCTCCACTTT
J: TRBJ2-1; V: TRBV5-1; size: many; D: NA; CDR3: CASSGDNEQFF; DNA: TGCGCCAGCAGCGGGGACAATGAGCAGTTCTTC
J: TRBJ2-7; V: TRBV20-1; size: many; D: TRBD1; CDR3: CSARTHQGQNYEQYF; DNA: TGCAGTGCTAGGACCCACCAGGGACAGAACTACGAGCAGTACTTC
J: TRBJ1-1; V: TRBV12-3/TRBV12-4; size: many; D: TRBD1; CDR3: CASSSDRGETEAFF; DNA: TGTGCCAGCAGTTCCGACAGGGGAGAAACTGAAGCTTTCTTT